This TCR beta chain came from a study of T cell responses to AZD1222 COVID-19 vaccine. Overall study findings and caveats: Females outnumbered males among donors, who were mostly white British; clonal diversity was possibly underestimated. No day 14 peak samples; only post-peak repertoires were characterized. Across spike, vaccine-associated CD4 TCRs were found, dominant at 160-218 and 743-854.

This clone was detected a few times. Antigen specificity is unknown. TCRdb keeps only in-frame clones here, not all; method: immunoSEQ multiplex PCR. The table lists about 120,000 clones, about 86% of them singletons. Germline assignment: CDR1 MNHNS and CDR2 SASEGT. V lost 2 bases, J lost 4 bases, and 11 bases lay in between. The CDR3 runs 14 residues. The gene calls are TRBV6-1 and TRBJ1-1, with D tentatively TRBD1 (6 bases). The sample here was peripheral blood, taken 28 days after the second AZD1222 dose. This clonotype was sampled from an adult who received the AZD1222 COVID-19 vaccine. The DNA of the CDR3 is TGTGCCAGCAGTGAACCCAGGGGATCCACTGAAGCTTTCTTT. The encoded protein is CASSEPRGSTEAFF.